These 17 T cell receptor beta chains came from one sample sequenced in a study of blood T cells in healthy people across ages. Using a J-beta primer mix together with a sample-barcoded 5' primer, a second PCR was run for roughly 6 to 11 cycles. TCRdb re-analysed the 5' RACE reads in MiXCR, keeping a single row per CDR3 protein. Here the sample spans around 800,000 distinct CDR3 sequences, roughly 24% being singletons. The sample was also reused in another study, on T cells of mothers and their children.

Specimen: blood. The receptor set was obtained from a boy aged 5-17 years in good health.

The chain employs TRBV3-1 and TRBJ2-1; 9 bases match TRBD2. V lost 2 bases, J lost 3 bases, and 5 bases stayed unmatched. The germline gives CDR1 LGHDT, CDR2 YNNKEL (reference sequence). The CDR3 extends over 16 amino acids. The chain's CDR3 is CASSQPKRGVYNEQFF. The CDR3, as DNA: TGTGCCAGCAGCCAACCGAAGCGGGGGGTCTACAATGAGCAGTTCTTC.

The J gene is TRBJ2-7, the V gene TRBV6-5; the match to TRBD2 covers 11 bases. The ends lost 3 bases at V and 3 bases at J; junction bases unmatched: 4. This CDR3 comprises 15 residues. Germline V gene lookup returns CDR1 MNHEY and CDR2 SVGAGI. The CDR3 DNA is TGTGCCAGCAGTTATTCCGGGACTAGCGGCTACGAGCAGTACTTC. It is translated as CASSYSGTSGYEQYF.

The V and J genes are TRBV29-1 and TRBJ2-7; 8 bases align to TRBD1. The germline V gene has CDR1 SQVTM and CDR2 ANQGSEA. The CDR3 runs to 12 residues. The ends lost 7 bases at V and 5 bases at J; junction bases unmatched: 7. DNA for the CDR3: TGCAGCGGACGACAGGGGTTCAACGAGCAGTACTTC. Protein product: CSGRQGFNEQYF.

The chain has TRBV20-1 and TRBJ2-1; D unresolved. Looked up from germline, CDR1 is DFQATT and CDR2 is SNEGSKA (reference sequence). The CDR3 totals 15 residues. The V and J ends lost 5 bases and 0 bases respectively, with 14 bases between them. The CDR3 sequence: CSAGLRVGSYNEQFF. For the CDR3, the DNA is TGCAGTGCTGGATTAAGGGTTGGCTCCTACAATGAGCAGTTCTTC.

In this sample, this clonotype turned up a few times. The V call is TRBV15, the J call TRBJ1-5; D is ambiguous. Per germline, CDR1 LNHNV and CDR2 YYDKDF (reference sequence). The germline V and J ends were trimmed by 0 bases and 7 bases, with 7 bases remaining between them. This CDR3 comprises 13 residues. The CDR3 region has the DNA TGTGCCACCAGCAGAGATATTAAGCAGCCCCAGCATTTT. This encodes CATSRDIKQPQHF.

This clonotype was seen a handful of times. The rearrangement joins TRBV14 to TRBJ1-1; D is possibly TRBD1 (5 bases). In germline, CDR1 is SGHDN, CDR2 FVKESK. Between the trimmed V and J ends, which lost 0 bases and 4 bases, there was a span of 9 bases. CDR3 size: 14 residues. The CDR3 is CASSQEVGGTEAFF. For the CDR3, the DNA is TGTGCCAGCAGCCAAGAAGTGGGGGGCACTGAAGCTTTCTTT.

The DNA of the CDR3 is TGTGCCACCAGACGACACCTAGCGGGAGACTACAATGAGCAGTTCTTC. Amino acids: CATRRHLAGDYNEQFF. This rearrangement joins TRBV15 to TRBJ2-1; 10 positions match TRBD2. Trimming took 6 bases from V and 3 from J; bases not matched to a gene: 8. The CDR3 spans 16 residues. In germline, CDR1 is LNHNV, CDR2 YYDKDF (reference sequence).

CDR3 sequence reads: CASSQGEGFAKNIQYF. The CDR3, as DNA: TGTGCCAGCAGCCAAGGCGAAGGTTTTGCCAAAAACATTCAGTACTTC. This rearrangement joins TRBV14 to TRBJ2-4; D not certain. The CDR3 spans 16 residues. Germline V gene sequence: CDR1 SGHDN, CDR2 FVKESK. The V end lost 1 base, the J end lost 1 base, and 11 bases lay between the germline ends.

About this clonotype itself: One end of the junction fails to match germline, which may point to a read error. The chain employs TRBV20-1 and TRBJ1-4; D is undetermined. CDR3 length: 13 amino acids. Per germline, CDR1 DFQATT and CDR2 SNEGSKA (reference sequence). The CDR3 region has the DNA TGCAGTGCTAGTCAGGTCGACAATGAAAAACTGTCTTTT. Translating gives CSASQVDNEKLSF.

The chain has TRBV2 and TRBJ2-7; D gene unclear. The V gene lost 6 bases and the J gene lost 10 bases, with 19 bases spanning the gap. Looked up from germline, CDR1 is SNHLY and CDR2 is FYNNEI. This CDR3 spans 13 amino acids. CDR3 sequence reads: CASSRRLVRAQYF. CDR3 in DNA: TGTGCCAGCAGCAGGCGTCTAGTTCGGGCCCAGTACTTC.

The genes are TRBV6-5 and TRBJ2-3; TRBD1 might be the D (6 bases). This CDR3 has 12 amino acids. Germline V gene sequence: CDR1 MNHEY, CDR2 SVGAGI. V lost 10 bases and J 3 bases, leaving 11 bases between the germline ends. This chain's CDR3 is CATSGTTDTQYF. In DNA, the CDR3 is TGTGCCACATCCGGGACAACAGATACGCAGTATTTT.

This clonotype came up a few times. The junction shows a germline mismatch at one end, possibly a read error. The rearrangement uses TRBV24-1 and TRBJ1-6, with D perhaps matching TRBD1 (5 bases). From germline, CDR1 is KGHDR and CDR2 SFDVKD. The CDR3 is made up of 13 amino acids. In DNA form, the CDR3 reads TGTGCCACCAGTCGGGACCCGAATTCACCACTCCACTTT. Translating it yields CATSRDPNSPLHF.

This clonotype was counted a few times. The junction and the germline gene differ at one end; a read error may be behind it. The V and J genes are TRBV20-1 and TRBJ2-7; D ambiguous. Germline CDR1 reads DFQATT; CDR2 reads SNEGSKA (reference sequence). The length of the CDR3 is 13 residues. The CDR3 reads CGARSISSYEQYF. The CDR3 coding sequence is TGCGGTGCTAGAAGCATTAGCTCCTACGAGCAGTACTTC.

This clonotype was seen more than once but under ten times. The V and J genes are TRBV30 and TRBJ1-1; D remains ambiguous. Trimming shortened V by 5 bases and J by 5 bases, and 24 bases separated the two germline ends. The germline gives CDR1 GTSNPN, CDR2 SVGIG (reference sequence). The length of the CDR3 is 16 residues. CDR3 sequence: CAWGSSPVRGRTEAFF. The CDR3 DNA sequence: TGTGCCTGGGGTTCCTCCCCGGTTCGGGGAAGGACTGAAGCTTTCTTT.

The sample holds many counts of this clonotype. The chain has TRBV28 and TRBJ2-2; 7 bases map to TRBD1. The CDR3 is made up of 15 amino acids. With 0 bases clipped from V and 5 bases from J, the junction kept 3 bases outside the gene matches. CDR1 and CDR2 from the germline V gene are MDHEN and SYDVKM. The CDR3 coding sequence is TGTGCCAGCAGTTTATGGAACAGGGGAACCGGGGAGCTGTTTTTT. Translation: CASSLWNRGTGELFF. The complete variable domain, with remaining parts taken from reference TRBV28 and TRBJ2-2, reads DVKVTQSSRYLVKRTGEKVFLECVQDMDHENMFWYRQDPGLGLRLIYFSYDVKMKEKGDIPEGYSVSREKKERFSLILESASTNQTSMYLCASSLWNRGTGELFFGEGSRLTVL.

This clonotype was observed a few times. The rearrangement joins TRBV20-1 to TRBJ2-7; the match to TRBD2 covers 15 bases. Germline CDR1 is DFQATT and CDR2 is SNEGSKA (reference sequence). CDR3 length: 18 amino acids. With V trimmed by 6 bases and J by 2 bases, 14 bases remained unmatched. CDR3 bases: TGCAGTGCGGAAGGCAGCGGACTAGCGGGGGGGCCACCCTACGAGCAGTACTTC. Translating gives CSAEGSGLAGGPPYEQYF.

The rearrangement links TRBV2 to TRBJ2-6; D is unresolved. The CDR3 length is 13 residues. Trimming removed 8 bases at V and 1 base at J, with 6 bases between. Germline V gene lookup returns CDR1 SNHLY and CDR2 FYNNEI. The CDR3 reads CASVRSGANVLTF. The CDR3 DNA sequence: TGTGCCAGCGTGAGGTCTGGGGCCAACGTCCTGACTTTC.